The 32 T cell receptor beta chains below all came from one sample that was sequenced in a study of long-term antiretroviral therapy in people with HIV. Samples were assayed with immunoSEQ v3.0 at survey level. Sequenced by immunoSEQ multiplex PCR; TCRdb stores in-frame clones only, minus some. In the table there are about 25,000 clones, roughly 79% of which are singletons. The sequences come from unsorted PBMCs, collected 2.1 years after starting antiretroviral therapy. The receptors derive from a man under 40 with HIV.

V is TRBV6-1 and J is TRBJ2-1; D gene ambiguous. The CDR3 is 11 amino acids. Trimming cost V 2 bases and J 10 bases, with 6 bases left between them. CDR1 MNHNS and CDR2 SASEGT come from the germline V gene. Here the CDR3 DNA reads TGTGCCAGCAGTGAAATGGGGGAGCAGTTCTTC. It translates to CASSEMGEQFF.

CDR3: CASSLGGSHQPQHF. The CDR3 DNA reads TGTGCCAGCAGCTTGGGAGGGTCCCATCAGCCCCAGCATTTT. The J gene is TRBJ1-5, the V gene TRBV27, with D unclear. Germline CDR1 reads MNHEY; CDR2 reads SMNVEV (reference sequence). The V end was cut by 6 bases, the J end by 5 bases, with 14 bases between. This CDR3 is 14 amino acids long.

A remark on this clone: Distinct nucleotide sequences in the sample also encode this CDR3. This chain joins TRBV25-1 and TRBJ1-1, with TRBD1 identical over 9 bases. V shed 6 bases and J 7 bases; nucleotides not matched to a gene: 6. The CDR3 sequence is 13 residues long. Germline V gene lookup returns CDR1 MGHDK and CDR2 SYGVNS. The DNA of the CDR3 is TGTGCCAGCAGCATGGGACAGGGCGGTGAAGCTTTCTTT. Translated, it gives CASSMGQGGEAFF.

The chain employs TRBV19 and TRBJ1-6, with D perhaps matching TRBD1 (5 bases). Germline-derived CDR1 and CDR2 are LNHDA and SQIVND (reference sequence). V was cut by 4 bases and J by 6 bases, with 10 bases left in between. The CDR3 loop spans 14 amino acids. The CDR3 bases are TGTGCCAGTAGTACGGGACGGTTTAATTCACCCCTCCACTTT. It is translated as CASSTGRFNSPLHF. Full variable domain (rest looked up from reference TRBV19 and TRBJ1-6): DGGITQSPKYLFRKEGQNVTLSCEQNLNHDAMYWYRQDPGQGLRLIYYSQIVNDFQKGDIAEGYSVSREKKESFPLTVTSAQKNPTAFYLCASSTGRFNSPLHFGNGTRLTVT.

The chain combines TRBV27 with TRBJ2-3, with 11 bases lining up with TRBD2. The CDR3 runs to 15 residues. Germline V gives CDR1 MNHEY, CDR2 SMNVEV (reference sequence). After removal of 8 bases from V and 3 bases from J, the junction contained 7 bases not matched to a gene. CDR3 coding DNA: TGTGCCAGCGGCCAAGGGACTAGCGGAACAGATACGCAGTATTTT. It is translated as CASGQGTSGTDTQYF.

The gene calls are TRBV5-1 and TRBJ2-7; D perhaps matches TRBD1 (5 bases). Germline V gives CDR1 SGHRS, CDR2 YFSETQ. V lost 0 bases to trimming and J lost 2 bases, with 9 bases between them. The CDR3 sequence is 14 residues long. The CDR3 DNA reads TGCGCCAGCAGCTTGGCAGGGTCGACCTACGAGCAGTACTTC. Amino acid sequence: CASSLAGSTYEQYF.

The chain carries TRBV10-3 and TRBJ2-2; 13 bases map to TRBD2. The V and J ends lost 2 bases and 3 bases, in that order; junction bases with no gene match: 0. The CDR3 sequence is 16 residues long. Germline V gives CDR1 ENHRY, CDR2 SYGVKD. DNA for the CDR3: TGTGCCATCAGTGAGGGGACTAGCGGGGACACCGGGGAGCTGTTTTTT. This codes for CAISEGTSGDTGELFF.

V is TRBV6-5 and J is TRBJ2-2; D tentatively reads TRBD1 or TRBD2 (5 bases each). The CDR3 is made up of 12 amino acids. The germline gives CDR1 MNHEY, CDR2 SVGAGI. V was pared by 0 bases and J by 14 bases, with 10 bases between. CDR3 DNA: TGTGCCAGCAGTTACTCAGGGACCGGTCTGTTTTTT. It translates to CASSYSGTGLFF.

The chain employs TRBV11-3 and TRBJ2-5; 7 positions match TRBD2. The junction had 1 base not matched to a gene; V was cut back by 5 bases and J by 1 base. The CDR3 is 13 residues long. The germline V gene has CDR1 SGHNT and CDR2 YENEEA. DNA for the CDR3: TGTGCCAGCAGCCGGGGGGTCCAAGAGACCCAGTACTTC. Encoded protein: CASSRGVQETQYF.

This chain links TRBV9 with TRBJ2-1; weak D call: TRBD2 (6 bases). V shed 0 bases and J shed 5 bases, with 12 bases lying between them. Germline values: CDR1 SGDLS, CDR2 YYNGEE. There are 15 residues in the CDR3. CDR3 sequence reads: CASSVGSGRNNEQFF. CDR3 sequence (DNA): TGTGCCAGCAGCGTAGGGTCCGGGAGAAACAATGAGCAGTTCTTC.

The chain couples TRBV11-3 to TRBJ2-5; unclear D gene. Germline assignment: CDR1 SGHNT and CDR2 YENEEA. This CDR3 has 13 residues. V was trimmed by 1 base and J by 2 bases, leaving 5 bases between them. The CDR3 DNA reads TGTGCCAGCAGCTTAGGGCCTCAAGAGACCCAGTACTTC. The encoded protein is CASSLGPQETQYF.

The V and J genes are TRBV9 and TRBJ1-2; D not certain. CDR3 length: 15 amino acids. CDR1 is SGDLS and CDR2 is YYNGEE in the germline V gene. Trimming took off 0 bases at V and 5 bases at J, with 14 bases between the two ends. CDR3 amino acids: CASSVDEGRIYGYTF. DNA of the CDR3: TGTGCCAGCAGCGTAGATGAGGGCCGTATATATGGCTACACCTTC.

The V call is TRBV6-1, the J call TRBJ2-4; the D is unclear. There are 14 residues in the CDR3. Germline V gives CDR1 MNHNS, CDR2 SASEGT. V was clipped by 5 bases and J by 0 bases, with 8 bases between them. In DNA, the CDR3 is TGTGCCAGCAGTATGACAATAGCCAAAAACATTCAGTACTTC. This translates into CASSMTIAKNIQYF.

The chain uses TRBV29-1 and TRBJ2-5; either TRBD1 or TRBD2 may supply D (5 bases each). Germline V gene lookup returns CDR1 SQVTM and CDR2 ANQGSEA. This CDR3 is 14 amino acids long. V was clipped by 6 bases and J by 1 base, with 15 bases between them. This CDR3 reads CSVGPGRTQETQYF. Written as DNA, the CDR3 is TGCAGCGTCGGTCCGGGACGGACCCAAGAGACCCAGTACTTC.

The gene calls are TRBV7-9 and TRBJ2-7; the D gene is possibly TRBD2 (6 bases). From germline, CDR1 is SEHNR and CDR2 FQNEAQ (reference sequence). The CDR3 extends over 16 amino acids. Trimming cost V 4 bases and J 2 bases, with 18 bases left between them. The CDR3 loop is CASSSVGRDVAYEQYF. For the CDR3, the DNA is TGTGCCAGCAGCTCTGTGGGGCGGGATGTCGCCTACGAGCAGTACTTC.

The chain uses TRBV20-1 and TRBJ2-5; D gene ambiguous. V was trimmed by 6 bases and J by 5 bases, leaving 10 bases between them. The CDR3 covers 11 residues. Germline values: CDR1 DFQATT, CDR2 SNEGSKA (reference sequence). CDR3 sequence reads: CSARLEETQYF. Here the CDR3 DNA reads TGCAGTGCGCGATTAGAGGAGACCCAGTACTTC.

By sample share, this clone is large. The chain has TRBV10-3 and TRBJ2-1, with D possibly being TRBD1 (5 bases). V lost 5 bases, J lost 6 bases, and 5 bases lay in between. This CDR3 has 11 residues. Germline assignment: CDR1 ENHRY and CDR2 SYGVKD. CDR3 amino acids: CAISQGNEQFF. Written as DNA, the CDR3 is TGTGCCATCAGTCAGGGCAATGAGCAGTTCTTC.

This clone has just one count. The chain carries TRBV28 and TRBJ1-5, with D unresolved. Trimming took off 8 bases at V and 4 bases at J, with 6 bases between the two ends. The length of the CDR3 is 11 residues. Germline assignment: CDR1 MDHEN and CDR2 SYDVKM. The CDR3 loop reads CASGSNQPQHF. In DNA, the CDR3 is TGTGCCAGCGGATCAAATCAGCCCCAGCATTTT.

This clone has only one observation. The chain employs TRBV21-1 and TRBJ2-7; the D segment call TRBD1 is taken from the table without a DNA check. TRBV21-1 is a pseudogene locus. CDR3 length: 16 amino acids. This CDR3 reads CASSTLGDRSSYEQYF. The CDR3 bases are TGTGCCAGCAGCACCCTGGGGGACAGGAGCTCCTACGAGCAGTACTTC.

This clone was observed a single time. J is TRBJ2-1 and V is TRBV5-1; 11 bases align to TRBD2. The CDR3 is 14 residues long. Germline CDR1 SGHRS, CDR2 YFSETQ. J was trimmed by 6 bases and V by 4 bases; bases with no gene match: 3. CDR3 nucleotides: TGCGCCAGCAGCCCCGGACTAGCGGGCAATGAGCAGTTCTTC. Translation gives CASSPGLAGNEQFF. The full variable domain, with the rest looked up from reference TRBV5-1 and TRBJ2-1, is KAGVTQTPRYLIKTRGQQVTLSCSPISGHRSVSWYQQTPGQGLQFLFEYFSETQRNKGNFPGRFSGRQFSNSRSEMNVSTLELGDSALYLCASSPGLAGNEQFFGPGTRLTVL.

The rearrangement joins TRBV5-4 to TRBJ2-6; a weak D match, TRBD2 (6 bases). Germline CDR1 SGHNT, CDR2 YYREEE (reference sequence). Between the trimmed V and J ends, which lost 5 bases and 0 bases, there was a span of 12 bases. The CDR3 is 16 amino acids. The CDR3 DNA reads TGTGCCAGCAGTTCGGTCGGGAGCTCTGGGGCCAACGTCCTGACTTTC. Translating gives CASSSVGSSGANVLTF.

The rearrangement links TRBV6-6 to TRBJ2-5; D unresolved. V was clipped by 2 bases and J by 1 base, with 11 bases between them. CDR3 length: 15 amino acids. Looked up from germline, CDR1 is MNHNY and CDR2 is SVGAGI (reference sequence). CDR3 DNA sequence: TGTGCCAGCAGTTACCCTCAAGGGATCCAAGAGACCCAGTACTTC. Translating gives CASSYPQGIQETQYF.

This chain uses TRBV19 with TRBJ1-5; the match to TRBD1 covers 8 bases. Germline CDR1 LNHDA, CDR2 SQIVND (reference sequence). The CDR3 covers 15 residues. V lost 4 bases, J lost 2 bases, and 4 bases stayed unmatched. Written as DNA, the CDR3 is TGTGCCAGTAGTAAACCGGGACAGGGCAATCAGCCCCAGCATTTT. Translated: CASSKPGQGNQPQHF. Full variable domain (outside the CDR3, taken from reference TRBV19 and TRBJ1-5): DGGITQSPKYLFRKEGQNVTLSCEQNLNHDAMYWYRQDPGQGLRLIYYSQIVNDFQKGDIAEGYSVSREKKESFPLTVTSAQKNPTAFYLCASSKPGQGNQPQHFGDGTRLSIL.

The rearrangement uses TRBV30 and TRBJ2-7, with D possibly being TRBD2 (7 bases). V was trimmed by 0 bases and J by 3 bases, leaving 18 bases between them. The CDR3 has 16 residues. CDR1 and CDR2 (germline): GTSNPN, SVGIG (reference sequence). The CDR3 loop reads CAWSVGGARTDYEQYF. CDR3 DNA: TGTGCCTGGAGTGTTGGGGGGGCAAGGACCGACTACGAGCAGTACTTC.

The V and J genes are TRBV7-2 and TRBJ1-2, with 7 positions matching TRBD1. V gave up 5 bases and J gave up 2 bases; unmatched junction bases: 5. Germline values: CDR1 SGHTA, CDR2 FQGNSA. The CDR3 is 14 amino acids. CDR3 loop: CASSPDRANYGYTF. Written as DNA, the CDR3 is TGTGCCAGCAGCCCAGACAGGGCGAACTATGGCTACACCTTC.

The chain uses TRBV27 and TRBJ2-7; the match to TRBD2 covers 7 bases. V lost 0 bases, J lost 2 bases, and 7 bases stayed unmatched. The CDR3 runs 16 residues. Germline V lookup: CDR1 MNHEY, CDR2 SMNVEV (reference sequence). The CDR3 loop is CASSLSASGMTYEQYF. Here the CDR3 DNA reads TGTGCCAGCAGTTTATCGGCTAGCGGAATGACCTACGAGCAGTACTTC.

This clone turned up a few times. The chain couples TRBV6-6 to TRBJ1-2; D is possibly TRBD1 (5 bases). There are 12 residues in the CDR3. V was shortened by 2 bases and J by 8 bases, with 9 bases between the two germline ends. From germline, CDR1 is MNHNY and CDR2 SVGAGI (reference sequence). In nucleotides, the CDR3 is TGTGCCAGCAGTTACGGGGCGGACGGCTACACCTTC. Protein: CASSYGADGYTF.

On this clone: Mismatch with germline at one junction end may stem from a read error. The chain has TRBV7-7 and TRBJ1-1; D is ambiguous. Germline CDR1 is SSHAT and CDR2 is FNYEAQ (reference sequence). CDR3 size: 13 residues. The CDR3 nucleotides read TGTGCTAGCAGCGCCTCGGGGAACACTGAAGCTTTCTTT. It yields the protein CASSASGNTEAFF.

This clone was observed a handful of times. The chain employs TRBV5-8 and TRBJ2-1; the match to TRBD2 covers 8 bases. CDR3 length: 15 amino acids. With V trimmed by 5 bases and J by 2 bases, 6 bases remained unmatched. Germline CDR1 is SGHTS and CDR2 is YDEGEE. CDR3 region: CASSFSGSAYNEQFF. The CDR3 bases are TGTGCCAGCAGTTTCAGCGGGAGCGCCTACAATGAGCAGTTCTTC.

Points on this clone: This sample includes further DNA sequences coding for the same CDR3. The V and J genes are TRBV25-1 and TRBJ1-1; D is undetermined. The germline V and J ends were trimmed by 2 bases and 1 base, with 8 bases remaining between them. The CDR3 runs 14 residues. Germline loops: CDR1 MGHDK, CDR2 SYGVNS. For the CDR3, the DNA is TGTGCCAGCAGTGAAGGGCCGGCGAACACTGAAGCTTTCTTT. Translated, it gives CASSEGPANTEAFF.

V and J are TRBV6-1 and TRBJ1-1; 7 nucleotides align to TRBD1. V lost 0 bases to trimming and J lost 1 base; unmatched junction nucleotides: 8. The CDR3 sequence is 17 residues long. Germline V gene data show CDR1 as MNHNS and CDR2 as SASEGT. This CDR3 is CASSEAGGLGTNTEAFF. The CDR3 DNA reads TGTGCCAGCAGTGAAGCAGGGGGCTTAGGGACGAACACTGAAGCTTTCTTT.

The chain joins TRBV10-2 to TRBJ1-2; D is undetermined. Trimming took off 5 bases at V and 4 bases at J, with 11 bases between the two ends. This CDR3 region has 13 residues. The germline V gene encodes CDR1 WSHSY and CDR2 SAAADI. CDR3 sequence reads: CASSQQLLYGYTF. In nucleotides, the CDR3 is TGCGCCAGCAGTCAGCAGTTACTCTATGGCTACACCTTC.